The rows below give T cell receptor beta chains drawn from one sample of a study of blood T cell repertoires in COVID-19. Clones were read by immunoSEQ multiplex PCR, and TCRdb kept only the in-frame ones, dropping some. In the table there are some 390,000 clones, around 90% of which are singletons. Sequenced sample: peripheral blood. The receptors shown here come from a human donor in a cohort sampled during active COVID-19. The CDR3 runs from the conserved cysteine through the conserved F or W. A D gene is named only where the DNA matches it firmly. Not every row has a clone size; where given, it reads once, few, many or a size class.

CDR3 DNA	CDR3 protein	D gene	V gene	J gene	clone size
TGTGCCAGCAGGCGGGAGCGTGGCACCGGGGAGCTGTTTTTT	CASRRERGTGELFF	TRBD2	TRBV5-4	TRBJ2-2	few
TGTGCCAGCTCACCCACAGGGAACCCTGGAAACACCATATATTTT	CASSPTGNPGNTIYF	-	TRBV18	TRBJ1-3	-
TGTGCCAGCAGCCCACTCTGGGCGGGGGAGACAGATACGCAGTATTTT	CASSPLWAGETDTQYF	TRBD2	TRBV9	TRBJ2-3	-
TGCGCCAGCAGCCACCCGGACAGGCCAGAGACCCAGTACTTC	CASSHPDRPETQYF	TRBD1	TRBV5-1	TRBJ2-5	-
TGTGCCATCCGCCCAGGACTAGTCACAGATACGCAGTATTTT	CAIRPGLVTDTQYF	TRBD2	TRBV10-3	TRBJ2-3	once
TGTGCCTGGTCGGGACAACAGAACACTGAAGCTTTCTTT	CAWSGQQNTEAFF	-	TRBV30	TRBJ1-1	-
TGTGCCAGCAGCTTCGACAGGGCCCGGGGCTACACCTTC	CASSFDRARGYTF	TRBD1	TRBV5-6	TRBJ1-2	few
TGTGCCAGCAGCAAAGCGACTAGCGGGCAAGGCATTCAGTACTTC	CASSKATSGQGIQYF	-	TRBV21-1	TRBJ2-4	once
TGTGCCAGCAGCTGGGGGGACAGGGGGCACGAGCAGTACTTC	CASSWGDRGHEQYF	TRBD1	TRBV5-5	TRBJ2-7	many
TGCGCCAGCAGCTTGGCGACAGGCCTCTCCTACGAGCAGTACTTC	CASSLATGLSYEQYF	-	TRBV5-1	TRBJ2-7	-
TGTGCCAGCTCCCCCGTGGGGCAGGGGGCGAACTATGGCTACACCTTC	CASSPVGQGANYGYTF	TRBD1	TRBV18	TRBJ1-2	-
TGTGCCAGCAGTGACAGGGCGGGGGGCTCCTACGAGCAGTACTTC	CASSDRAGGSYEQYF	TRBD2	TRBV6-1	TRBJ2-7	few
TGTGCCAGCAGTGACAAAAACAGGGGCGGCTACACCTTC	CASSDKNRGGYTF	TRBD1	TRBV25-1	TRBJ1-2	few
TGTGCCAGCAGCTTAGATCTCGGCGGGGGGGGCCGAGAGACCCAGTACTTC	CASSLDLGGGGRETQYF	TRBD2	TRBV7-6	TRBJ2-5	-
TGTGCCAGCAGCTTAAATAACAGGGGAGAGACCCAGTACTTC	CASSLNNRGETQYF	TRBD1	TRBV7-3	TRBJ2-5	-
TGTGCCAGCAGCTTAGCGCGTAGCGGGGGCTACAATGAGCAGTTCTTC	CASSLARSGGYNEQFF	TRBD2	TRBV7-2	TRBJ2-1	-
TGTGCCTGGAGCGCGACAGGGGTGAAAGACTTT	CAWSATGVKDF	TRBD1	TRBV30	TRBJ1-1	-
TGTGCCAGTAGTACTTCCTCCGGGGGATCCTCCTACAATGAGCAGTTCTTC	CASSTSSGGSSYNEQFF	-	TRBV19	TRBJ2-1	-
TGTGCCAGCAGCCTGTCGGGGGGACCCCAGCATTTT	CASSLSGGPQHF	-	TRBV5-6	TRBJ1-5	-
TGTGCCTGGGGCCGAGGGGGGGCCGGGAGCGGGGAGCTGTTTTTT	CAWGRGGAGSGELFF	-	TRBV30	TRBJ2-2	-
TGCGCCAGCAGCCCCGGGATCTTTCAAGAGACCCAGTACTTC	CASSPGIFQETQYF	-	TRBV5-1	TRBJ2-5	-
TGTGCCAGCAGCTCCGACAGGGGAGCCTACGAGCAGTACTTC	CASSSDRGAYEQYF	TRBD1	TRBV13	TRBJ2-7	-
TGCGCCAGCAGCCCGAAGACTAGTACTAATGAGCAGTTCTTC	CASSPKTSTNEQFF	-	TRBV5-1	TRBJ2-1	-
TGTGCCAGCAGGGTTAACAGAGCTAATGAAAAACTGTTTTTT	CASRVNRANEKLFF	-	TRBV2	TRBJ1-4	-
TGCGCCAGCAGCGGGTCGACAGGGGCTCAAGAGACCCAGTACTTC	CASSGSTGAQETQYF	TRBD1	TRBV5-1	TRBJ2-5	-
TGTGCCAGCAGCCAGGGGGCGGGCGAGCAGTACTTC	CASSQGAGEQYF	-	TRBV3-1/TRBV3-2	TRBJ2-7	-
TGTGCCAGCAGCGCTAGCGGGGGCTACCAAGAGACCCAGTACTTC	CASSASGGYQETQYF	TRBD2	TRBV9	TRBJ2-5	-
TGTGCCAGCAGTGCGCACCCCGGGACAGGGGGATATGGCTACACCTTC	CASSAHPGTGGYGYTF	TRBD1	TRBV25-1	TRBJ1-2	-
TGTGCCTGGAGTGGGCTAGCGGGGGGGTGGAAGGAGACCCAGTACTTC	CAWSGLAGGWKETQYF	TRBD2	TRBV30	TRBJ2-5	once
TGTGCCAGCAGCTTGGGGGGGGTGGAAGGGCCCCAGCATTTT	CASSLGGVEGPQHF	-	TRBV5-8	TRBJ1-5	-
TGTGCCTGGAGTGCCGGGACAGGGGGCGATGGCTACACCTTC	CAWSAGTGGDGYTF	TRBD1	TRBV30	TRBJ1-2	-
TGTGCCAGCAGCTTAGTGGCTAGCGGGAGCTACGAGCAGTACTTC	CASSLVASGSYEQYF	TRBD2	TRBV7-9	TRBJ2-7	once
TGCGCCAGCAGCGGGGGAGGTAGTAATAATTCACCCCTCCACTTT	CASSGGGSNNSPLHF	-	TRBV5-1	TRBJ1-6	-
TGTGCCAGCAGCCCTATGATCGGGGGGCTTTGGGAGGCCGGGGAGCTGTTTTTT	CASSPMIGGLWEAGELFF	-	TRBV3-1/TRBV3-2	TRBJ2-2	few
TGTGCCAGCAGGGGACTCTTTAGCACAGATACGCAGTATTTT	CASRGLFSTDTQYF	-	TRBV2	TRBJ2-3	few
TGTGCCAGCAGCTTAGGGAGTTCAACTAATGAAAAACTGTTTTTT	CASSLGSSTNEKLFF	-	TRBV7-2	TRBJ1-4	-
TGCGCCAGCATGCGGGGGGGCGCCTACAATGAGCAGTTCTTC	CASMRGGAYNEQFF	TRBD2	TRBV10-2	TRBJ2-1	few
TGTGCCAGCAGCCGGATCGGGGGGAGTGACCCTCGGGGAGAGACCCAGTACTTC	CASSRIGGSDPRGETQYF	TRBD2	TRBV3-1/TRBV3-2	TRBJ2-5	-
TGTGCCTTTGACAGCGAGAATCAGCCCCAGCATTTT	CAFDSENQPQHF	-	TRBV30	TRBJ1-5	-
TGTGCCAGCAGTTTAATAACAGGAGAGAACACTGAAGCTTTCTTT	CASSLITGENTEAFF	-	TRBV28	TRBJ1-1	-
TGTGCCAGCAGCGACCGTACGGGTAATGACGAGCAGTACTTC	CASSDRTGNDEQYF	-	TRBV5-5	TRBJ2-7	-
TGTGCCAGCAGCCTCGACAGGACCTACACCGGGGAGCTGTTTTTT	CASSLDRTYTGELFF	-	TRBV9	TRBJ2-2	once
TGTGCCAGCAGTGAGGAACGGGACACTGAAGCTTTCTTT	CASSEERDTEAFF	-	TRBV2	TRBJ1-1	-
TGTGCCAGCAGCGCTGTTGGTAGGGCGGACAGATACGAGCAGTACTTC	CASSAVGRADRYEQYF	-	TRBV5-5	TRBJ2-7	-
TGTGCCAGCGGGAGAGAATTCACAGATACGCAGTATTTT	CASGREFTDTQYF	-	TRBV28	TRBJ2-3	-
TGTGCCAGCAGCCCCCGGGGAGGCCTACAAGAGACCCAGTACTTC	CASSPRGGLQETQYF	-	TRBV5-4	TRBJ2-5	-
TGTGCCAGCAGTGAAATTTGGGACAGTAGTTACAATGAGCAGTTCTTC	CASSEIWDSSYNEQFF	TRBD1	TRBV2	TRBJ2-1	-
TGTGCCAGCAGCGCATCCGGTACAGGGGCTGGAAACACCATATATTTT	CASSASGTGAGNTIYF	TRBD1	TRBV9	TRBJ1-3	-
TGTGCCAGCAGCCGGTTGAGGCGGGGGGTGGCAGATACGCAGTATTTT	CASSRLRRGVADTQYF	TRBD2	TRBV7-2	TRBJ2-3	-
TGTGCCAGCAGAATAATAGCGGGAGGGCCGATCGGGGAGCTGTTTTTT	CASRIIAGGPIGELFF	TRBD2	TRBV2	TRBJ2-2	-
TGCGCCAGCAGCTTGTTTGGGGAGAGCACAGATACGCAGTATTTT	CASSLFGESTDTQYF	-	TRBV5-1	TRBJ2-3	-
TGCGCCAGCAGCCACCAGGGCCACGAGCAGTACTTC	CASSHQGHEQYF	-	TRBV4-1	TRBJ2-7	-
TGTGCTAGCAGCCCCCAGGACACAGATACGCAGTATTTT	CASSPQDTDTQYF	-	TRBV7-7	TRBJ2-3	few
TGTGCCAGCAGCTTCCGATATGGACAGGCGAACACCGGGGAGCTGTTTTTT	CASSFRYGQANTGELFF	TRBD1	TRBV28	TRBJ2-2	-
TGCGCCAGCAGCCAACTTTTGGGACAGGGTAGCCACTATGGCTACACCTTC	CASSQLLGQGSHYGYTF	TRBD1	TRBV4-1	TRBJ1-2	-
TGTGCCAGTAGCTCAGAGGGACAGGGAAATTGGAATGAAAAACTGTTTTTT	CASSSEGQGNWNEKLFF	TRBD1	TRBV19	TRBJ1-4	-